What follows describes a single T cell receptor (beta chain). What it binds is unknown. Trimming took off 6 bases at V and 3 bases at J, with 17 bases between the two ends. The CDR3 loop spans 15 amino acids. This record belongs to a study of T cell repertoires in cytomegalovirus infection. Study-wide background: Recently identified HLA-C-restricted CMV epitopes and well-studied HLA-B-restricted CMV epitopes were used by the study.

Study-level results: Ex vivo responses were dominated by HLA-C-restricted CMV-specific TCR beta clonotypes.

Each CDR3 protein gets one entry after TCRdb re-called the reads with MiXCR. The data contain around 78,000 distinct CDR3 sequences, roughly 40% of them singletons. This specimen was CD8+ T cells from cultured PBMCs, taken from culture after CMV antigen stimulation. This chain links TRBV12-3 or TRBV12-4 with TRBJ1-2; D possibly corresponds to TRBD1 (5 bases). This TCR was recovered from a human donor in good health (CMV status not recorded). Some clones in this sample may be carry-over from other donors' samples. The CDR3 coding sequence is TGTGCCAGCAGAATGGGGGTTGAGGGGTACTATGGCTACACCTTC. This codes for CASRMGVEGYYGYTF.